This TCR beta chain was obtained from a study of T cells after yellow fever vaccination. Across the study: When fractions had low cell numbers, they were prepared with SMART-Seq v4 Ultra Low Input.

From the 5' RACE reads, TCRdb called clonotypes with MiXCR, one entry per CDR3 protein. The table shows about 510,000 distinct CDR3 sequences, with 21% occurring only once. V was pared by 5 bases and J by 4 bases, with 15 bases between. The germline V gene has CDR1 SGHTA and CDR2 FQGTGA. The CDR3 loop spans 15 amino acids. Study-wide results and limits: It was the secondary response that reached its peak faster, day 5 versus 15, but it was weaker.

Notes on this clonotype: The antigen remains unidentified.

J is TRBJ1-3 and V is TRBV7-3, with D possibly matching TRBD1 (5 bases). Specimen: PBMCs, collected approximately 22 days after the first yellow fever vaccination. The TCR sequence derives from a man aged 18 to 30 who received the YFV17D yellow fever vaccine. CDR3 loop: CASSPGGNSGNTIYF. The CDR3 bases are TGTGCCAGCAGCCCGGGGGGAAATTCGGGAAACACCATATATTTT. The full variable domain, its missing parts supplied by reference TRBV7-3 and TRBJ1-3, is GAGVSQTPSNKVTEKGKYVELRCDPISGHTALYWYRQSLGQGPEFLIYFQGTGAADDSGLPNDRFFAVRPEGSVSTLKIQRTERGDSAVYLCASSPGGNSGNTIYFGEGSWLTVV.